Listed here is a single T cell receptor beta chain. The data originate from a study of blood T cell repertoires in COVID-19. This table comes from immunoSEQ multiplex PCR, and its TCRdb copy is limited to in-frame clones, with some not included. Of tens of thousands of clones in the sample, about 90% were seen once. Germline V gives CDR1 SGHTA, CDR2 FQGNSA. V dropped 1 base and J dropped 1 base, with 15 bases sitting between them. The CDR3 totals 17 residues. The TCR comes from a human donor in a cohort sampled during active COVID-19. Source material: peripheral blood. V and J are TRBV7-2 and TRBJ2-3; maybe TRBD2 (5 bases). The CDR3 reads CASSLDGLQRGTDTQYF. In DNA form, the CDR3 reads TGTGCCAGCAGCTTAGACGGGCTCCAGAGGGGCACAGATACGCAGTATTTT.